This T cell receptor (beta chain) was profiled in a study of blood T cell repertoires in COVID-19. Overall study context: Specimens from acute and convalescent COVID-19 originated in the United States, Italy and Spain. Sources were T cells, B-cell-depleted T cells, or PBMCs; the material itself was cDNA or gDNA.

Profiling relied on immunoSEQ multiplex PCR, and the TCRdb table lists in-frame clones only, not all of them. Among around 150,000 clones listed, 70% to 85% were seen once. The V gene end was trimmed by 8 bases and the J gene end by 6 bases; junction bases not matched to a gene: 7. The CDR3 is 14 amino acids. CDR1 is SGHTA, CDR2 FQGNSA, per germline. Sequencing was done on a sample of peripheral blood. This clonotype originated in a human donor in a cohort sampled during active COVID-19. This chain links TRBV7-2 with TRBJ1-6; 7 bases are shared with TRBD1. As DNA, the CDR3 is TGTGCCAGCCTCGCGGGACAGTTTAATTCACCCCTCCACTTT. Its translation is CASLAGQFNSPLHF. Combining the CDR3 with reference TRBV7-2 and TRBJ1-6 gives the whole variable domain GAGVSQSPSNKVTEKGKDVELRCDPISGHTALYWYRQSLGQGLEFLIYFQGNSAPDKSGLPSDRFSAERTGGSVSTLTIQRTQQEDSAVYLCASLAGQFNSPLHFGNGTRLTVT.